Presented here are 18 T cell receptor beta chains from one specimen sequenced in a study of blood T cells in healthy people across ages. Primers used in a second PCR of roughly 6 to 11 cycles were a sample-barcoded 5' primer and a J-beta primer mix. TCRdb reprocessed the 5' RACE reads with MiXCR, giving one entry per CDR3 protein. The data hold approximately 580,000 distinct CDR3 sequences, with 24% observed a single time. These same records also appear under a second study, on T cells of mothers and their children.

Sequenced sample: blood. The receptors shown here come from a boy aged 5 to 17 in good health.

This sequence joins TRBV7-9 and TRBJ1-4, with no clear D. V was trimmed by 4 bases and J by 3 bases, leaving 12 bases between them. In germline, CDR1 is SEHNR, CDR2 FQNEAQ (reference sequence). This CDR3 is 15 amino acids long. The CDR3 DNA reads TGTGCCAGCAGCTCATCCGTGGATTCTAATGAAAAACTGTTTTTT. It specifies CASSSSVDSNEKLFF.

This clonotype appeared a few times. This sequence joins TRBV19 and TRBJ2-2; 9 bases are a match to TRBD1. After removal of 6 bases from V and 9 bases from J, the junction contained 8 bases not matched to a gene. The CDR3 is made up of 14 amino acids. The germline CDR1 and CDR2 sequences are LNHDA and SQIVND (reference sequence). CDR3 region: CASSLTGGSRELFF. The DNA of the CDR3 is TGTGCCAGTAGCCTAACAGGGGGCTCAAGGGAGCTGTTTTTT.

The chain uses TRBV20-1 and TRBJ2-1; TRBD2 agrees at 14 bases. CDR3 length: 16 residues. Germline-derived CDR1 and CDR2 are DFQATT and SNEGSKA (reference sequence). The V and J ends lost 3 bases and 7 bases, in that order; junction bases with no gene match: 8. The CDR3 loop is CSASGGTSGRQNEQFF. The CDR3 nucleotides are TGCAGTGCTAGCGGGGGGACTAGCGGGAGACAGAATGAGCAGTTCTTC.

The V gene is TRBV21-1, the J gene TRBJ2-7. TRBV21-1 is described as a pseudogene. The CDR3 runs 13 residues. The CDR3: CASSKAGSYEQYF. For the CDR3, the DNA is TGTGCCAGCAGCAAAGCTGGAAGCTACGAGCAGTACTTC.

This clonotype was seen more than once but under ten times. This chain connects TRBV7-9 to TRBJ1-3; possibly TRBD1 for D (5 bases). Trimming removed 0 bases from V and 5 bases from J, with 11 bases in between. This CDR3 has 15 amino acids. The germline V gene has CDR1 SEHNR and CDR2 FQNEAQ (reference sequence). As DNA, the CDR3 is TGTGCCAGCAGCTTAGCCCACGACAGCCGAAACACCATATATTTT. Its translation is CASSLAHDSRNTIYF.

This clonotype was seen only a few times. The chain uses TRBV7-2 and TRBJ2-7; unclear D gene. Trimming took off 1 base at V and 1 base at J, with 5 bases between the two ends. This CDR3 contains 13 residues. The germline V gene encodes CDR1 SGHTA and CDR2 FQGNSA. DNA of the CDR3: TGTGCCAGCAGCTTAGTTTTTTCCTACGAGCAGTACTTC. It codes for CASSLVFSYEQYF. The full variable domain, in which reference TRBV7-2 and TRBJ2-7 provide the parts outside the CDR3, is GAGVSQSPSNKVTEKGKDVELRCDPISGHTALYWYRQSLGQGLEFLIYFQGNSAPDKSGLPSDRFSAERTGGSVSTLTIQRTQQEDSAVYLCASSLVFSYEQYFGPGTRLTVT.

The chain uses TRBV28 and TRBJ2-1; D perhaps matches TRBD2 (5 bases). With 6 bases removed from V and 0 bases from J, the gap between germline ends came to 9 bases. The CDR3 length is 14 residues. CDR1 is MDHEN and CDR2 is SYDVKM in the germline V gene. CDR3 region: CASSPLASYNEQFF. CDR3 DNA sequence: TGTGCCAGCAGCCCCCTAGCCTCCTACAATGAGCAGTTCTTC.

Only a few counts were recorded for this clonotype. The chain recombines TRBV4-1 with TRBJ2-7; D may be TRBD1 or TRBD2 (5 bases each). CDR3 length: 14 residues. The germline gives CDR1 MGHRA, CDR2 YSYEKL. V was clipped by 3 bases and J by 3 bases, with 12 bases between them. The DNA for the CDR3 is TGCGCCAGCAGCCAGGGGACGGCCATCTACGAGCAGTACTTC. Its translation: CASSQGTAIYEQYF.

This chain connects TRBV12-3 or TRBV12-4 to TRBJ2-5; possibly TRBD1 for D (6 bases). V was trimmed by 5 bases and J by 4 bases, leaving 8 bases between them. The CDR3 sequence is 12 residues long. The CDR3 loop is CASSTGLETQYF. The CDR3 DNA is TGTGCCAGCAGTACAGGGTTAGAGACCCAGTACTTC.

This clonotype has more than one count but fewer than ten. The rearrangement uses TRBV7-2 and TRBJ1-4; no clear D. Germline CDR1 reads SGHTA; CDR2 reads FQGNSA. V lost 3 bases and J lost 5, with 7 bases in between. There are 13 residues in the CDR3. The CDR3 DNA is TGTGCCAGCAGCTTCGGTCAAAATGAAAAACTGTTTTTT. Protein sequence: CASSFGQNEKLFF.

This clonotype was observed a few times. The J gene is TRBJ1-2, the V gene TRBV28, with D maybe TRBD1 (5 bases). This CDR3 has 14 amino acids. V was pared by 3 bases and J by 8 bases, with 16 bases between. From germline, CDR1 is MDHEN and CDR2 SYDVKM. CDR3 amino acids: CASSFGGAAGGYTF. The CDR3 bases are TGTGCCAGCAGTTTCGGAGGGGCGGCTGGCGGCTACACCTTC.

This clonotype was counted between two and nine times. The chain couples TRBV27 to TRBJ2-5; 11 bases match TRBD2. The trim removed 2 bases at V and 9 bases at J, leaving 11 bases unmatched. The CDR3 is made up of 16 amino acids. Looked up from germline, CDR1 is MNHEY and CDR2 is SMNVEV (reference sequence). CDR3 residues: CASSLKLAGGGGSQYF. The CDR3 DNA is TGTGCCAGCAGTTTAAAGCTAGCGGGAGGCGGGGGGTCCCAGTACTTC.

The V and J genes are TRBV12-3 or TRBV12-4 and TRBJ2-5, with 9 bases fitting TRBD2. The J call may be incorrect, as the DNA end agrees better with TRBJ2-1. This CDR3 is 16 amino acids long. DNA for the CDR3: TGTGCCAGCAGTTTGTTCCCTAGCGGGGAACGGGATGAGCAGTTCTTC. Translated: CASSLFPSGERDEQFF.

The V and J genes are TRBV16 and TRBJ1-3; D ambiguous. This CDR3 spans 14 amino acids. V was clipped by 4 bases and J by 8 bases, with 15 bases between them. Per the germline V gene, CDR1 is KGHSY and CDR2 is FQNENV. CDR3 DNA sequence: TGTGCCAGCAGCCGTGAGCACGGTCTACACACCATATATTTT. Encoded protein: CASSREHGLHTIYF.

This clonotype was counted only a few times. This sequence joins TRBV7-9 and TRBJ2-6, with a weak D call TRBD2 (6 bases). Per germline, CDR1 SEHNR and CDR2 FQNEAQ (reference sequence). V lost 4 bases, J lost 4 bases, and 17 bases lay in between. The CDR3 has 17 amino acids. CDR3 amino acids: CASSSRDSPWGANVLTF. For the CDR3, the DNA is TGTGCCAGCAGCTCGAGGGACTCTCCCTGGGGGGCCAACGTCCTGACTTTC.

This clonotype was seen more than once but under ten times. J is TRBJ2-1 and V is TRBV9; D tentatively reads TRBD1 or TRBD2 (5 bases each). This CDR3 has 16 amino acids. Trimming pared 0 bases from V and 4 bases from J, leaving 14 bases between. The germline CDR1 and CDR2 sequences are SGDLS and YYNGEE. The CDR3 protein is CASSVGDGTLYNEQFF. As DNA, the CDR3 is TGTGCCAGCAGCGTAGGGGACGGGACGCTATACAATGAGCAGTTCTTC.

V is TRBV28 and J is TRBJ1-5, with D maybe TRBD1 (6 bases). V lost 10 bases and J 0 bases, leaving 16 bases between the germline ends. The length of the CDR3 is 15 residues. Germline CDR1 MDHEN, CDR2 SYDVKM. The CDR3 spells CATFGGALSNQPQHF. DNA for the CDR3: TGTGCCACCTTTGGGGGGGCCCTTAGCAATCAGCCCCAGCATTTT.

The rearrangement links TRBV15 to TRBJ1-5; no definite D call. The ends were cut back, 2 bases at V and 1 base at J, with 3 bases in the middle. The CDR3 contains 13 residues. Germline CDR1 LNHNV, CDR2 YYDKDF (reference sequence). This CDR3 is CATSRRSNQPQHF. The CDR3 DNA is TGTGCCACCAGCAGAAGAAGCAATCAGCCCCAGCATTTT. The full variable domain, completed using reference TRBV15 and TRBJ1-5, is DAMVIQNPRYQVTQFGKPVTLSCSQTLNHNVMYWYQQKSSQAPKLLFHYYDKDFNNEADTPDNFQSRRPNTSFCFLDIRSPGLGDTAMYLCATSRRSNQPQHFGDGTRLSIL.